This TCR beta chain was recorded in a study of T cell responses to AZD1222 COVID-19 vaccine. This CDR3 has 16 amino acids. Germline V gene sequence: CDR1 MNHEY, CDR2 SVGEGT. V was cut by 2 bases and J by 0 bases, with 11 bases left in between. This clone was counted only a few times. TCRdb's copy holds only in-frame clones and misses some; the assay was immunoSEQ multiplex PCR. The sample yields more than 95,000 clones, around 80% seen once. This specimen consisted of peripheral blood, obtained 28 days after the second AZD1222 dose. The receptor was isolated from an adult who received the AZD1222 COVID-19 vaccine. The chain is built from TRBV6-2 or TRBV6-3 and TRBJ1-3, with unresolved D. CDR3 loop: CASSYRPFLSGNTIYF. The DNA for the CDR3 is TGTGCCAGCAGTTACCGACCCTTCCTCTCTGGAAACACCATATATTTT.